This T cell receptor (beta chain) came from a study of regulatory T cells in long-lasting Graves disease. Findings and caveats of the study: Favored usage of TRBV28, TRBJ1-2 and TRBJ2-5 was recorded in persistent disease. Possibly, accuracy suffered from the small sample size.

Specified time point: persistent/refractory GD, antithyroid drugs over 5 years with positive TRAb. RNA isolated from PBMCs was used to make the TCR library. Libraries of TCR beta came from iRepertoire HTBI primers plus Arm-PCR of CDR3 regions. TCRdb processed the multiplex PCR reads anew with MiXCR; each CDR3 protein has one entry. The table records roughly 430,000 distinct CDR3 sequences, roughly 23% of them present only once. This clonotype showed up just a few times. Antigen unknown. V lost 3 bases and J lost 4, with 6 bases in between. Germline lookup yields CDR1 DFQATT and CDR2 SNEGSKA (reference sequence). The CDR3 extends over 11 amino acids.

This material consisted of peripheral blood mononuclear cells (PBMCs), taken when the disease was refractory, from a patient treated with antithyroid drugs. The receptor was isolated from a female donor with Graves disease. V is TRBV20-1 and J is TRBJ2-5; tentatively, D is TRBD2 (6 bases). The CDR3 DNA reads TGCAGTGCTAGCGGGGGAGAGACCCAGTACTTC. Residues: CSASGGETQYF.